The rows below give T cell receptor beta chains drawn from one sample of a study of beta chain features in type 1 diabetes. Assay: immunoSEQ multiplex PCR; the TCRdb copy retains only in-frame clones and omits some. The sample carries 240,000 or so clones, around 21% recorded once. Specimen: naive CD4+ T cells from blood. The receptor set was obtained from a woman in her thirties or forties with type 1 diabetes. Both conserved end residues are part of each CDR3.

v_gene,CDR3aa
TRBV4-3,CASSRTGLLRSEQFF
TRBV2,CASSKDRGAVGEQYF
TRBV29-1,CSAESVRGYGYTF
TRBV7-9,CASSNSVAGELFF
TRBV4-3,CASSQDLRKSSYNEQFF
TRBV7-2,CASSPSGRVYNEQFF
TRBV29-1,CSVQWGGADTEAFF
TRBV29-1,CSVEVGGSSNYGYTF
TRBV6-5,CASKSQFKENIQYF
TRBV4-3,CASSQAEGYGYTF
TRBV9,CASSPQTGSTEAFF
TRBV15,CATSREEQGVFNEQFF
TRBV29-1,CSVATRHSEKLFF
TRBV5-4,CASSQGTGGNEQFF
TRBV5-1,CASSLGTANQPQHF
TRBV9,CASSASGTGTSGANVLTF
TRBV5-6,CASSRTGTSVVQYF
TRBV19,CASSPGQGAFF
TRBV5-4,CASSPGDSRLAKNIQYF
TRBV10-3,CAISESRDRDFQPQHF
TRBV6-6,CAAGSQGGTEAFF
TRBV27,CASSLEGLAGGRETQYF
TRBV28,CASNTQGARTDTQYF
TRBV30,CAWSVIPLADEQFF
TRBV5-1,CASSLSSALMNSYEQYF
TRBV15,CATSRDRDRTGELFF
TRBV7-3,CASSLSRDGEQFF
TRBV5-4,CASSLGSSGGGDTQYF
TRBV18,CASSTTGPSYNEQFF
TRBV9,CASSPRTETYEQYF
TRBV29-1,CSALQSTANTEAFF
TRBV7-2,CASSLVRGLSFF
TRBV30,CAWAFPGGGQPQHF
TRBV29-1,CSVRPLTGYGYTF
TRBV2,CASSEALAGRETQYF
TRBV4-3,CASSQERGKQPQHF
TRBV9,CASSAGEGGETQYF
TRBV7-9,CASSSIGATDTQYF
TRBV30,CAWLAGGNTEAFF
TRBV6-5,CASSYSYFTDTQYF
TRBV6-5,CASSTGGRYGYTF
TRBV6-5,CASSVGGRSDTQYF
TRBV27,CASNGRGQGQPQHF